This T cell receptor beta chain was obtained from a study of blood T cell repertoires in COVID-19. Background on the study: Sites across the United States, Italy and Spain contributed samples from acute and convalescent COVID-19. PBMCs, B-cell-depleted T cells, or T cells were the source of the cDNA or gDNA that made up the material.

Sequencing used immunoSEQ multiplex PCR; TCRdb keeps in-frame clones, though not all of them. This sample has under 250,000 clones; approximately 90% occur once, and the top ten carry 2% to 3%. The CDR3 has 15 amino acids. With 4 bases clipped from V and 7 bases from J, the junction kept 10 bases outside the gene matches. Germline CDR1 reads SGHTA; CDR2 reads FQGNSA. V gene TRBV7-2 combines with J gene TRBJ2-3; 8 nucleotides agree with TRBD2. The sample was peripheral blood. The TCR sequence derives from a man aged 30-40 years with COVID-19, enrolled during active disease. The CDR3 region has the DNA TGTGCCAGCAGCTCCCCCGGGGGGGCCGGGAATACGCAGTATTTT. It encodes CASSSPGGAGNTQYF.